Listed here are 26 T cell receptor beta chains from one sample, sequenced in a study of regulatory T cells in long-lasting Graves disease. The TCR beta library used iRepertoire HTBI primers with Arm-PCR amplification of CDR3. TCRdb reanalysed the multiplex PCR reads using MiXCR and keeps one entry per CDR3 protein. This sample has about 430,000 distinct CDR3 sequences, with 15% found just once. Indicated time point: newly diagnosed GD, antithyroid drugs for less than 3 months. PBMC-extracted RNA yielded the TCR library. These data are also associated with another study on T cells in Graves' hyperthyroidism and ophthalmopathy.

The starting material was peripheral blood mononuclear cells (PBMCs), obtained at new diagnosis, from a patient treated with antithyroid drugs. The receptors come from a woman aged 40-49 years with Graves disease.

This clonotype was found once. The rearrangement joins TRBV2 to TRBJ1-1; D perhaps matches TRBD1 (5 bases). Germline V gene sequence: CDR1 SNHLY, CDR2 FYNNEI. This CDR3 has 14 amino acids. The ends were cut back, 4 bases at V and 3 bases at J, with 12 bases in the middle. CDR3 sequence: CASSVAGTHTEAFF. CDR3 sequence (DNA): TGTGCCAGCAGTGTAGCAGGGACCCACACTGAAGCTTTCTTT.

The sample holds one count of this clonotype. The gene calls are TRBV18 and TRBJ2-3; D is possibly TRBD2 (5 bases). The CDR3 has 14 amino acids. Germline CDR1 is KGHSH and CDR2 is LQKENI. Trimming shortened V by 6 bases and J by 2 bases, and 12 bases separated the two germline ends. The CDR3 protein is CASSLSRDTDTQYF. DNA of the CDR3: TGTGCCAGCTCTCTATCCCGGGACACAGATACGCAGTATTTT.

This clonotype was detected ten times or more. This chain joins TRBV27 and TRBJ1-4, with D perhaps matching TRBD1 (6 bases). Germline V lookup: CDR1 MNHEY, CDR2 SMNVEV (reference sequence). Trimming pared 1 base from V and 3 bases from J, leaving 15 bases between. The CDR3 covers 17 residues. The CDR3 DNA is TGTGCCAGCAGTTTATTAGCGGGACATCGCGCTAATGAAAAACTGTTTTTT. The encoded protein is CASSLLAGHRANEKLFF. The variable domain in full, completed from reference TRBV27 and TRBJ1-4, reads EAQVTQNPRYLITVTGKKLTVTCSQNMNHEYMSWYRQDPGLGLRQIYYSMNVEVTDKGDVPEGYKVSRKEKRNFPLILESPSPNQTSLYFCASSLLAGHRANEKLFFGSGTQLSVL.

This clonotype occurred many times. The J gene is TRBJ2-1, the V gene TRBV7-8; tentatively, D is TRBD2 (6 bases). CDR1 and CDR2 from the germline V gene are SGHVS and FQNEAQ. The CDR3 sequence is 16 residues long. Trimming left V 4 bases short and J 0 bases short, with 13 bases between. The chain's CDR3 is CASSSTSSGSYNEQFF. CDR3 nucleotides: TGTGCCAGCAGCTCCACTAGCTCCGGCTCCTACAATGAGCAGTTCTTC.

The rearrangement links TRBV9 to TRBJ2-5; TRBD2 aligns across 9 bases. The CDR3 is 16 residues long. V trimming: 0 bases; J trimming: 5 bases; junction bases outside the gene matches: 8. Germline CDR1 is SGDLS and CDR2 is YYNGEE. CDR3 sequence reads: CASSVAGGRVGETQYF. The DNA for the CDR3 is TGTGCCAGCAGCGTAGCTGGCGGGAGGGTCGGTGAGACCCAGTACTTC.

This clonotype was counted at least ten times. The chain couples TRBV2 to TRBJ2-7; weak D call: TRBD1 (6 bases). The CDR3 loop spans 14 amino acids. Germline loops: CDR1 SNHLY, CDR2 FYNNEI. Deletions cut 4 bases from V and 1 base from J, with 11 bases between. The CDR3 sequence is CASSAARGSYEQYF. CDR3 nucleotide sequence: TGTGCCAGCAGTGCTGCCAGGGGATCCTACGAGCAGTACTTC.

The gene calls are TRBV5-1 and TRBJ1-2; D unclear. Germline V lookup: CDR1 SGHRS, CDR2 YFSETQ. V lost 1 base to trimming and J lost 7 bases, with 14 bases between them. The CDR3 sequence is 14 residues long. The CDR3, as DNA: TGCGCCAGCAGCTTGTCAGGTTTTTCAGGTGGCTACACCTTC. It translates to CASSLSGFSGGYTF.

This clonotype was seen a handful of times. This clone may be a read error of a much larger clone one base away. DNA for the CDR3: TGTGCCAGCGGGCCCGGTGCGTCTTACGAGCAGTACTTC. It specifies CASGPGASYEQYF. The J gene is TRBJ2-7, the V gene TRBV12-3 or TRBV12-4, with D unclear. The V end was cut by 8 bases, the J end by 4 bases, with 15 bases between. The CDR3 runs 13 residues.

The chain joins TRBV18 to TRBJ1-2; 7 nucleotides line up with TRBD1. V lost 6 bases and J lost 2; bases outside the gene matches: 6. The CDR3 runs 14 residues. CDR1 is KGHSH and CDR2 is LQKENI in the germline V gene. This CDR3 is CASSPDRENYGYTF. Here the CDR3 DNA reads TGTGCCAGCTCCCCTGACAGGGAGAACTATGGCTACACCTTC.

The table lists this clonotype with many counts. The V and J genes are TRBV14 and TRBJ1-2; unclear D gene. V was cut by 0 bases and J by 8 bases, with 16 bases left in between. CDR1 and CDR2 (germline): SGHDN, FVKESK. The length of the CDR3 is 15 residues. The DNA for the CDR3 is TGTGCCAGCAGCCAAGACCTCTTGGAGGCAGTCGGCTACACCTTC. Its translation is CASSQDLLEAVGYTF.

This clonotype was counted ten times or more. The rearrangement joins TRBV28 to TRBJ1-2, with 10 positions matching TRBD1. In germline, CDR1 is MDHEN, CDR2 SYDVKM. The CDR3 runs to 14 residues. J gave up 10 bases and V 7 bases, and 12 bases lay outside the gene matches. The CDR3 loop is CASTEPGQGFDYTF. In nucleotides, the CDR3 is TGTGCCAGCACTGAACCGGGACAGGGGTTTGACTACACCTTC.

This chain uses TRBV24-1 with TRBJ1-2; D not certain. The germline V gene has CDR1 KGHDR and CDR2 SFDVKD. CDR3 length: 17 residues. Between the trimmed V and J ends, which lost 4 bases and 4 bases, there was a span of 21 bases. DNA of the CDR3: TGTGCCACCAGTGACCCGACGGCGGGGTCCCAAACCTATGGCTACACCTTC. Translating gives CATSDPTAGSQTYGYTF.

At least ten counts were recorded for this clonotype. The chain combines TRBV30 with TRBJ2-7; 9 bases match TRBD2. The CDR3 totals 14 residues. CDR1 is GTSNPN and CDR2 is SVGIG in the germline V gene (reference sequence). The V and J ends lost 5 bases and 6 bases, in that order; junction bases with no gene match: 11. The CDR3 loop reads CAWGSGRPLSEQYF. The CDR3 DNA reads as TGTGCCTGGGGAAGCGGGAGGCCCTTGAGCGAGCAGTACTTC.

This clonotype was picked up a small number of times. This chain joins TRBV7-3 and TRBJ2-2; D gene ambiguous. The CDR3 sequence is 14 residues long. Germline values: CDR1 SGHTA, CDR2 FQGTGA. With 5 bases removed from V and 3 bases from J, the gap between germline ends came to 10 bases. CDR3 coding DNA: TGTGCCAGCAGCCTAGGGATCGACACCGGGGAGCTGTTTTTT. Translated: CASSLGIDTGELFF.

In this sample, this clonotype turned up many times. This chain uses TRBV20-1 with TRBJ2-3; D is unresolved. The CDR3 loop spans 14 amino acids. The germline gives CDR1 DFQATT, CDR2 SNEGSKA (reference sequence). V was pared by 3 bases and J by 2 bases, with 12 bases between. The CDR3 nucleotides read TGCAGTGCTAGGGAGAGAAGGAACACAGATACGCAGTATTTT. It specifies CSARERRNTDTQYF.

This clonotype was recorded a few times. A much larger clonotype is one base distant, so this may be a read error. The V and J genes are TRBV6-1 and TRBJ2-7; D unclear. The V gene's germline CDR1 is MNHNS and CDR2 SASEGT. Trimming pared 6 bases from V and 0 bases from J, leaving 3 bases between. The CDR3 sequence is 11 residues long. CDR3 protein: CASRDSYEQYF. In DNA, the CDR3 is TGTGCCAGCAGGGACTCCTACGAGCAGTACTTC.

This clonotype has more than one count but fewer than ten. This may stem from a read error, because a much larger clone lies one nucleotide away. The CDR3, as DNA: TGTGCCAGCAGTTTAGAGGCAATAGGGGTCGAAAAACTGTTTTTT. It encodes CASSLEAIGVEKLFF. The V and J genes are TRBV12-3 or TRBV12-4 and TRBJ1-4; D possibly corresponds to TRBD1 (5 bases). The CDR3 covers 15 residues. Trimming removed 1 base from V and 8 bases from J, with 14 bases in between.

Ten or more counts support this clonotype. J is TRBJ2-3 and V is TRBV12-3 or TRBV12-4; TRBD2 agrees at 10 bases. V lost 3 bases to trimming and J lost 3 bases; unmatched junction nucleotides: 9. The CDR3 loop spans 17 amino acids. CDR3: CASSLGLAGEYTDTQYF. The CDR3 DNA reads TGTGCCAGCAGTTTGGGCCTAGCGGGAGAATATACAGATACGCAGTATTTT.

This clonotype was counted at least ten times. This chain links TRBV12-5 with TRBJ2-1; D not certain. The CDR3 contains 14 residues. Trimming removed 0 bases at V and 7 bases at J, with 10 bases between. Germline CDR1 reads LGHNT; CDR2 reads FRNRAP. CDR3 in amino acids: CASGLVERNNEQFF. As DNA, the CDR3 is TGTGCTAGTGGTTTGGTCGAACGGAATAATGAGCAGTTCTTC.

This clonotype was found many times. The chain links TRBV28 to TRBJ1-1, with D unresolved. The CDR3 consists of 17 residues. Germline CDR1 reads MDHEN; CDR2 reads SYDVKM. V lost 5 bases, J lost 0 bases, and 19 bases lay in between. The DNA for the CDR3 is TGTGCCAGCAGTCCCCGGGTAGGACCAGCCATGAACACTGAAGCTTTCTTT. Translated, it gives CASSPRVGPAMNTEAFF.

This clonotype has a handful of counts. V and J are TRBV12-3 or TRBV12-4 and TRBJ1-3; D uncertain. Between the trimmed V and J ends, which lost 4 bases and 0 bases, there was a span of 19 bases. The CDR3 contains 18 residues. CDR3 in DNA: TGTGCCAGCAGTTCTGATCAGTGGTCCTCGCCCTCTGGAAACACCATATATTTT. Translation: CASSSDQWSSPSGNTIYF.

This clonotype appeared many times. The chain uses TRBV28 and TRBJ2-7; D is possibly TRBD2 (6 bases). Between the trimmed V and J ends, which lost 3 bases and 3 bases, there was a span of 21 bases. CDR3 length equals 17 residues. CDR1 is MDHEN, CDR2 SYDVKM, per germline. Written as DNA, the CDR3 is TGTGCCAGCAGTTTCGGGGGAGTCCCCCCCTACTACTACGAGCAGTACTTC. Protein sequence: CASSFGGVPPYYYEQYF.

J is TRBJ2-1 and V is TRBV11-2; D ambiguous. V gave up 5 bases and J gave up 0 bases, with 11 bases separating them. The CDR3 runs 15 residues. Germline CDR1 is SGHAT and CDR2 is FQNNGV. The CDR3 loop is CASSVPGTSYNEQFF. DNA for the CDR3: TGTGCCAGCAGCGTACCAGGTACCTCCTACAATGAGCAGTTCTTC.

This clonotype was observed a few times. This chain joins TRBV4-1 and TRBJ1-1; no definite D call. V lost 5 bases to trimming and J lost 5 bases, with 12 bases between them. Per the germline V gene, CDR1 is MGHRA and CDR2 is YSYEKL. The CDR3 runs 13 residues. CDR3 coding DNA: TGCGCCAGCAGCGAGCGCGACGGGACTGAAGCTTTCTTT. It is translated as CASSERDGTEAFF.

This clonotype was observed a few times. This chain uses TRBV10-2 with TRBJ2-3; no definite D call. Germline V lookup: CDR1 WSHSY, CDR2 SAAADI. The CDR3 totals 15 residues. Trimming removed 3 bases at V and 3 bases at J, with 13 bases between. DNA for the CDR3: TGCGCCAGCAGTGACCCGGAACCCTATACAGATACGCAGTATTTT. Translation: CASSDPEPYTDTQYF.

CDR3 residues: CASSLWPGGEKDTEAFF. CDR3 in DNA: TGTGCCAGCAGCTTATGGCCCGGTGGGGAGAAGGACACTGAAGCTTTCTTT. The chain recombines TRBV7-9 with TRBJ1-1, with D uncertain. Germline CDR1 and CDR2: SEHNR and FQNEAQ (reference sequence). The CDR3 has 17 amino acids. Between the trimmed V and J ends, which lost 2 bases and 3 bases, there was a span of 19 bases.